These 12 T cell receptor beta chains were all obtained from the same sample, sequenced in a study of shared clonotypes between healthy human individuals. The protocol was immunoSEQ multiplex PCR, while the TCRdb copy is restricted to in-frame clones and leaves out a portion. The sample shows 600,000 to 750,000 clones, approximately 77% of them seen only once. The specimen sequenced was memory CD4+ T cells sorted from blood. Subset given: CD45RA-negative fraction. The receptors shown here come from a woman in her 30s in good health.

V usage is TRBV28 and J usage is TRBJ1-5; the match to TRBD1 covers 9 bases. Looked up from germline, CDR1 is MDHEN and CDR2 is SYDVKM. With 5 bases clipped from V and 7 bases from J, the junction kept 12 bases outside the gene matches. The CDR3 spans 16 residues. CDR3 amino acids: CASSSVGTGRVQPQHF. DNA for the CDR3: TGTGCCAGCAGTAGCGTCGGGACAGGGAGAGTACAGCCCCAGCATTTT.

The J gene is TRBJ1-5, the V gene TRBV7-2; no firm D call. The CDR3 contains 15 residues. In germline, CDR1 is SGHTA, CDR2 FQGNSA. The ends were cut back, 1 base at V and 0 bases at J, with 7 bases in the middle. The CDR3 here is CASSLVSTSNQPQHF. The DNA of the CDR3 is TGTGCCAGCAGCTTAGTCTCGACTAGCAATCAGCCCCAGCATTTT.

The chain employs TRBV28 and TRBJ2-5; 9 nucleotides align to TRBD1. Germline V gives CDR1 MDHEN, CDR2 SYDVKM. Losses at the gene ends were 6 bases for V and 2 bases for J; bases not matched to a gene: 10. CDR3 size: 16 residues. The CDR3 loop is CASRSEGQGRQETQYF. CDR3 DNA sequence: TGTGCCAGCAGATCCGAAGGACAGGGGAGACAAGAGACCCAGTACTTC.

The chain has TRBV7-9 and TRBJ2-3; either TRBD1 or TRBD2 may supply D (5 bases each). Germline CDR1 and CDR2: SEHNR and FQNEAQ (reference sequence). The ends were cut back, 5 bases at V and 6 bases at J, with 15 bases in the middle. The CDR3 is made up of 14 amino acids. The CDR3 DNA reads TGTGCCAGCAGCCCCGATCGGGGCAGGGATACGCAGTATTTT. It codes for CASSPDRGRDTQYF.

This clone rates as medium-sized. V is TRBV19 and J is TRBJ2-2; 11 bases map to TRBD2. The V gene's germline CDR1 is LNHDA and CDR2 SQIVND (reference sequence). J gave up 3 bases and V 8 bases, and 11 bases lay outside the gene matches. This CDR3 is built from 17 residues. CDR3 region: CASRRTSGPRDTGELFF. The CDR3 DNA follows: TGTGCCAGTCGGAGGACTAGCGGGCCAAGGGACACCGGGGAGCTGTTTTTT.

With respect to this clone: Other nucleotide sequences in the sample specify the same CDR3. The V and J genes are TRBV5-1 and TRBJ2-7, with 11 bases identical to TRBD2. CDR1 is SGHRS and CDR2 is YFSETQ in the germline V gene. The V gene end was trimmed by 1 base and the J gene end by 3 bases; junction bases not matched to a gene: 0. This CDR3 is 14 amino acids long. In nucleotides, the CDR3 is TGCGCCAGCAGCTTGACTAGCGGGAGCTACGAGCAGTACTTC. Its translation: CASSLTSGSYEQYF.

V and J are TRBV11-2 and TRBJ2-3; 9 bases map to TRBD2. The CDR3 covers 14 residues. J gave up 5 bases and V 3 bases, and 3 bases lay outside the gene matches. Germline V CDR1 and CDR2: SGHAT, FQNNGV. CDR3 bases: TGTGCCAGCAGCTTTCCTAGCGGGATAGATACGCAGTATTTT. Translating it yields CASSFPSGIDTQYF.

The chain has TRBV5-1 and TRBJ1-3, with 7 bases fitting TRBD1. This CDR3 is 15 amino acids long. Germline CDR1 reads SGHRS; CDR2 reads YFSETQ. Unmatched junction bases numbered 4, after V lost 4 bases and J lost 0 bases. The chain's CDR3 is CASSPDRNSGNTIYF. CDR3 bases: TGCGCCAGCAGCCCGGACAGGAACTCTGGAAACACCATATATTTT.

The DNA of the CDR3 is TGTGCCAGCAGTACGGGACAGGGGGCTCTCGAGCAGTACTTC. Translation: CASSTGQGALEQYF. This rearrangement joins TRBV6-5 to TRBJ2-7; 12 bases agree with TRBD1. Unmatched junction bases numbered 5, after V lost 5 bases and J lost 6 bases. Looked up from germline, CDR1 is MNHEY and CDR2 is SVGAGI. The CDR3 length is 14 residues.

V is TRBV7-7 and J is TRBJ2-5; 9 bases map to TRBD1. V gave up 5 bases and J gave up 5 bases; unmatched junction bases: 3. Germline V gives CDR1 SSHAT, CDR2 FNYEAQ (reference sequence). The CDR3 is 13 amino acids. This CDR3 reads CASSRDRAETQYF. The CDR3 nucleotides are TGTGCCAGCAGCAGGGACAGGGCGGAGACCCAGTACTTC.

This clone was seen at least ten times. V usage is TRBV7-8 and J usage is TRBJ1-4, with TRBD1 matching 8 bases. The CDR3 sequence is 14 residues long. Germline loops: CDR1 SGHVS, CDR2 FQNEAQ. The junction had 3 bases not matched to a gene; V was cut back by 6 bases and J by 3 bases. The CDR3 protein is CASREGQANEKLFF. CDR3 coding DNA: TGTGCCAGCAGGGAGGGACAGGCTAATGAAAAACTGTTTTTT. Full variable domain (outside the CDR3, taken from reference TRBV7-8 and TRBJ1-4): GAGVSQSPRYKVAKRGQDVALRCDPISGHVSLFWYQQALGQGPEFLTYFQNEAQLDKSGLPSDRFFAERPEGSVSTLKIQRTQQEDSAVYLCASREGQANEKLFFGSGTQLSVL.

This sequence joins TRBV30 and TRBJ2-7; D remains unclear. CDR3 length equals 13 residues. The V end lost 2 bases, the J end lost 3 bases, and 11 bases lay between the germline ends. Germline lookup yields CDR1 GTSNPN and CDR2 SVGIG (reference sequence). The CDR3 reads CAWSPSRYYEQYF. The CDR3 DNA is TGTGCCTGGAGTCCCTCGCGATACTACGAGCAGTACTTC.